This entry lists 28 T cell receptor beta chains sequenced from one sample in a study of shared clonotypes between healthy human individuals. Sequencing used immunoSEQ multiplex PCR; TCRdb keeps in-frame clones, though not all of them. The sample lists some 2.1 million clones; around 95% were seen once. Sequencing was performed on naive CD4+ T cells sorted from blood. Indicated subset: CD45RA+ positively selected. Receptors originate from a man younger than 35 in good health.

The DNA of the CDR3 is TGTGCCATCGGGGGACTAGCGGGAGGATACAATGAGCAGTTCTTC. Translated, it gives CAIGGLAGGYNEQFF. The chain has TRBV10-3 and TRBJ2-1; 15 nucleotides agree with TRBD2. Germline CDR1 ENHRY, CDR2 SYGVKD. V shed 8 bases, J shed 4 bases, and the junction held 3 bases outside the gene matches. The CDR3 spans 15 residues.

The chain uses TRBV6-5 and TRBJ2-7, with D tentatively TRBD2 (5 bases). The CDR3 is made up of 15 amino acids. V was shortened by 6 bases and J by 0 bases, with 15 bases between the two germline ends. The germline CDR1 and CDR2 sequences are MNHEY and SVGAGI. The CDR3 DNA reads as TGTGCCAGCAGGCTAGGCTGGAGGAGCTCCTACGAGCAGTACTTC. This translates into CASRLGWRSSYEQYF.

The V call is TRBV11-2, the J call TRBJ2-5; D possibly corresponds to TRBD2 (6 bases). The CDR3 covers 17 residues. CDR1 is SGHAT and CDR2 is FQNNGV in the germline V gene. V was pared by 2 bases and J by 2 bases, with 18 bases between. The CDR3 DNA sequence: TGTGCCAGCAGCTTAATCCCCACCGGCCTAGCGCAAGAGACCCAGTACTTC. Its translation: CASSLIPTGLAQETQYF.

This chain joins TRBV30 and TRBJ1-5; maybe TRBD1 (5 bases). The germline CDR1 and CDR2 sequences are GTSNPN and SVGIG (reference sequence). Trimming stripped 1 base from V and 5 bases from J, with 12 bases between. This CDR3 has 14 residues. CDR3 nucleotide sequence: TGTGCCTGGAGTGAGGGTGAGGGGCATCAGCCCCAGCATTTT. Residues: CAWSEGEGHQPQHF.

The chain has TRBV5-4 and TRBJ1-1; 7 bases agree with TRBD1. Trimming removed 4 bases from V and 1 base from J; junction bases left unmatched: 7. The germline V gene has CDR1 SGHNT and CDR2 YYREEE (reference sequence). The CDR3 runs to 15 residues. The CDR3 reads CASSPPAGGNTEAFF. The CDR3 nucleotides read TGTGCCAGCAGCCCCCCGGCAGGGGGGAACACTGAAGCTTTCTTT.

The chain couples TRBV5-6 to TRBJ1-1, with 10 bases identical to TRBD1. V was clipped by 2 bases and J by 5 bases; unmatched bases: 3. The germline gives CDR1 SGHDT, CDR2 YYEEEE. This CDR3 region has 14 residues. The CDR3: CASSFPDRGTEAFF. The CDR3 DNA reads as TGTGCCAGCAGCTTCCCGGACAGGGGGACTGAAGCTTTCTTT. Full variable domain (remainder filled in from reference TRBV5-6 and TRBJ1-1): DAGVTQSPTHLIKTRGQQVTLRCSPKSGHDTVSWYQQALGQGPQFIFQYYEEEERQRGNFPDRFSGHQFPNYSSELNVNALLLGDSALYLCASSFPDRGTEAFFGQGTRLTVV.

CDR3 in DNA: TGTGCCACGAGGACAGCCAATCAGCCCCAGCATTTT. Translation gives CATRTANQPQHF. V gene TRBV6-1 combines with J gene TRBJ1-5; possibly TRBD1 for D (6 bases). There are 12 residues in the CDR3. The germline CDR1 and CDR2 sequences are MNHNS and SASEGT. Trimming cost V 10 bases and J 3 bases, with 10 bases left between them.

The chain employs TRBV30 and TRBJ2-7; D unresolved. The germline V gene encodes CDR1 GTSNPN and CDR2 SVGIG (reference sequence). The CDR3 is 17 residues long. The ends were cut back, 2 bases at V and 2 bases at J, with 22 bases in the middle. The CDR3 DNA reads TGTGCCTGGAGTCCACCACCTCGGCTGAGTCGGACCTACGAGCAGTACTTC. The encoded protein is CAWSPPPRLSRTYEQYF.

The chain recombines TRBV5-4 with TRBJ2-7; D ambiguous. V lost 0 bases and J lost 4, with 11 bases in between. Per the germline V gene, CDR1 is SGHNT and CDR2 is YYREEE (reference sequence). The CDR3 covers 14 residues. The CDR3 DNA reads TGTGCCAGCAGCTTGGATAAGGCGAGGTACGAGCAGTACTTC. Its translation is CASSLDKARYEQYF. Supplemented by reference TRBV5-4 and TRBJ2-7, the full variable domain reads ETGVTQSPTHLIKTRGQQVTLRCSSQSGHNTVSWYQQALGQGPQFIFQYYREEENGRGNFPPRFSGLQFPNYSSELNVNALELDDSALYLCASSLDKARYEQYFGPGTRLTVT.

The chain is built from TRBV7-2 and TRBJ2-6; possible D gene TRBD2, 7 bases. Deletions cut 5 bases from V and 3 bases from J, with 20 bases between. CDR3 length: 18 amino acids. Germline CDR1 is SGHTA and CDR2 is FQGNSA. The CDR3 protein is CASSVMRQGTIGANVLTF. CDR3 nucleotides: TGTGCCAGCAGCGTGATGCGGCAGGGGACTATTGGGGCCAACGTCCTGACTTTC.

As to this clone: This may be a read error, as it is one base from a much larger clone. The chain carries TRBV11-2 and TRBJ2-7, with 8 bases that match TRBD2. The CDR3 has 15 amino acids. The V segment lost 5 bases and the J segment 2 bases; nucleotides outside the gene matches: 8. Per the germline V gene, CDR1 is SGHAT and CDR2 is FQNNGV. The CDR3 DNA reads as TGTGCCAGCAGCCAATTAGCGGGAAGGCCCTACGAGCAGTACTTC. Amino acid sequence: CASSQLAGRPYEQYF.

V is TRBV21-1 and J is TRBJ2-5. TRBV21-1 counts as a pseudogene. The CDR3 totals 13 residues. CDR3 DNA: TGTGCCAGCAGCAAACAGGTAGGGGAGACCCAGTACTTC. Protein product: CASSKQVGETQYF.

The chain couples TRBV28 to TRBJ2-7; D remains ambiguous. The V end was cut by 5 bases, the J end by 2 bases, with 13 bases between. Per germline, CDR1 MDHEN and CDR2 SYDVKM. The CDR3 runs 14 residues. The CDR3 DNA reads TGTGCCAGCAGTCCACACATGGTGACCTACGAGCAGTACTTC. This codes for CASSPHMVTYEQYF.

This clone was detected once. V gene TRBV4-3 combines with J gene TRBJ2-3; TRBD1 agrees at 7 bases. V trimming: 3 bases; J trimming: 6 bases; junction bases outside the gene matches: 9. CDR1 LGHNA and CDR2 YSLEER come from the germline V gene. The CDR3 has 15 residues. In nucleotides, the CDR3 is TGCGCCAGCAGCCAGAGGGCAGGGGGATCGGATACGCAGTATTTT. This gives the protein CASSQRAGGSDTQYF.

The J gene is TRBJ1-1, the V gene TRBV27; TRBD1 matches at 7 bases. After removal of 5 bases from V and 9 bases from J, the junction contained 3 bases not matched to a gene. The CDR3 totals 11 residues. Germline CDR1 and CDR2: MNHEY and SMNVEV (reference sequence). The CDR3, as DNA: TGTGCCAGCAGTCAGGGGGTGAAAGCTTTCTTT. Encoded protein: CASSQGVKAFF.

This clone was seen only once. The chain uses TRBV6-5 and TRBJ1-1; TRBD1 agrees at 7 bases. This CDR3 has 15 residues. Looked up from germline, CDR1 is MNHEY and CDR2 is SVGAGI. The V segment lost 2 bases and the J segment 1 base; nucleotides outside the gene matches: 4. The DNA of the CDR3 is TGTGCCAGCAGTTACGGGAGGGGGCGGAACACTGAAGCTTTCTTT. Amino acid sequence: CASSYGRGRNTEAFF.

Regarding this clone: The sample has other DNA sequences that encode this CDR3 too. The chain carries TRBV11-2 and TRBJ2-2; 13 bases align to TRBD2. The CDR3 extends over 14 amino acids. Germline lookup yields CDR1 SGHAT and CDR2 FQNNGV. V shed 5 bases and J 6 bases; nucleotides not matched to a gene: 0. The DNA of the CDR3 is TGTGCCAGCAGCGGACTAGCGGGAGCCGGGGAGCTGTTTTTT. It translates to CASSGLAGAGELFF.

A remark on this clone: The same CDR3 also results from other DNA sequences found in this sample. V is TRBV5-6 and J is TRBJ2-5; D remains unclear. V was cut by 3 bases and J by 2 bases, with 2 bases left in between. In germline, CDR1 is SGHDT, CDR2 YYEEEE. The CDR3 runs 11 residues. The CDR3 DNA is TGTGCCAGCAGCTATCAAGAGACCCAGTACTTC. It is translated as CASSYQETQYF. Complete variable domain (other parts from reference TRBV5-6 and TRBJ2-5): DAGVTQSPTHLIKTRGQQVTLRCSPKSGHDTVSWYQQALGQGPQFIFQYYEEEERQRGNFPDRFSGHQFPNYSSELNVNALLLGDSALYLCASSYQETQYFGPGTRLLVL.

The chain uses TRBV5-1 and TRBJ2-2; D unclear. This CDR3 has 14 residues. The V end was cut by 1 base, the J end by 7 bases, with 11 bases between. The germline V gene has CDR1 SGHRS and CDR2 YFSETQ. CDR3 in amino acids: CASSLSGDHGELFF. The CDR3 DNA is TGCGCCAGCAGCTTGTCTGGGGATCACGGGGAGCTGTTTTTT.

The V gene is TRBV5-1, the J gene TRBJ2-2; 8 nucleotides agree with TRBD2. This CDR3 comprises 15 residues. The germline CDR1 and CDR2 sequences are SGHRS and YFSETQ. V dropped 3 bases and J dropped 6; count of bases not matched to a gene: 7. The DNA for the CDR3 is TGCGCCAGCAGCTCGTCAGTAGCGGGGTCCGGGGAGCTGTTTTTT. Translated: CASSSSVAGSGELFF. Full variable domain (remainder filled in from reference TRBV5-1 and TRBJ2-2): KAGVTQTPRYLIKTRGQQVTLSCSPISGHRSVSWYQQTPGQGLQFLFEYFSETQRNKGNFPGRFSGRQFSNSRSEMNVSTLELGDSALYLCASSSSVAGSGELFFGEGSRLTVL.

This chain uses TRBV10-3 with TRBJ1-4; D is unclear. The CDR3 contains 13 residues. The germline V and J ends were trimmed by 4 bases and 8 bases, with 11 bases remaining between them. The germline V gene encodes CDR1 ENHRY and CDR2 SYGVKD. This chain's CDR3 is CAISAGSEEKLFF. The CDR3 coding sequence is TGTGCCATCAGTGCCGGTTCCGAAGAAAAACTGTTTTTT.

The chain has TRBV19 and TRBJ1-5, with 9 bases identical to TRBD1. The length of the CDR3 is 18 residues. Germline lookup yields CDR1 LNHDA and CDR2 SQIVND (reference sequence). With V trimmed by 5 bases and J by 4 bases, 15 bases remained unmatched. As DNA, the CDR3 is TGTGCCAGTAGTGCCCAACTGGGACAGGGCAGTGGGAATCAGCCCCAGCATTTT. This codes for CASSAQLGQGSGNQPQHF.

The CDR3 loop reads CASSVAGGLDGGLFF. CDR3 bases: TGTGCCAGCAGCGTAGCCGGGGGTCTTGATGGTGGGCTGTTTTTT. This sequence joins TRBV9 and TRBJ2-2; TRBD2 might be the D (6 bases). The CDR3 length is 15 residues. Germline loops: CDR1 SGDLS, CDR2 YYNGEE. Trimming shortened V by 0 bases and J by 13 bases, and 19 bases separated the two germline ends.

The chain has TRBV6-5 and TRBJ1-4; D unresolved. This CDR3 region has 14 residues. CDR1 is MNHEY and CDR2 is SVGAGI in the germline V gene. V was shortened by 8 bases and J by 7 bases, with 17 bases between the two germline ends. The CDR3 reads CASGETYGREKLFF. DNA of the CDR3: TGTGCCAGCGGGGAGACTTATGGTCGTGAAAAACTGTTTTTT.

This chain connects TRBV6-5 to TRBJ2-1; D is possibly TRBD1 (6 bases). Germline V CDR1 and CDR2: MNHEY, SVGAGI. Trimming removed 6 bases at V and 3 bases at J, with 15 bases between. CDR3 size: 15 residues. The DNA for the CDR3 is TGTGCCAGCAGCTGGGTGGGGGACAACTACAATGAGCAGTTCTTC. It codes for CASSWVGDNYNEQFF.

The chain links TRBV7-2 to TRBJ2-7, with D unclear. In germline, CDR1 is SGHTA, CDR2 FQGNSA. The V end was cut by 3 bases, the J end by 5 bases, with 5 bases between. There are 11 residues in the CDR3. CDR3 sequence reads: CASSLWNEQYF. As DNA, the CDR3 is TGTGCCAGCAGCTTGTGGAACGAGCAGTACTTC. Full variable domain (rest looked up from reference TRBV7-2 and TRBJ2-7): GAGVSQSPSNKVTEKGKDVELRCDPISGHTALYWYRQSLGQGLEFLIYFQGNSAPDKSGLPSDRFSAERTGGSVSTLTIQRTQQEDSAVYLCASSLWNEQYFGPGTRLTVT.

The V gene is TRBV10-3, the J gene TRBJ2-7; 9 bases align to TRBD2. CDR1 and CDR2 from the germline V gene are ENHRY and SYGVKD. The CDR3 has 15 amino acids. V shed 0 bases and J 2 bases; nucleotides not matched to a gene: 2. CDR3: CAISESAGGPYEQYF. The CDR3 nucleotides are TGTGCCATCAGTGAGTCGGCGGGAGGGCCCTACGAGCAGTACTTC.

The gene calls are TRBV6-5 and TRBJ1-6; D is undetermined. This CDR3 spans 14 amino acids. Germline V lookup: CDR1 MNHEY, CDR2 SVGAGI. V lost 6 bases, J lost 7 bases, and 13 bases lay in between. The CDR3 DNA is TGTGCCAGCAGGGGGTGGTTGGACAATTCACCCCTCCACTTT. Encoded protein: CASRGWLDNSPLHF.